This T cell receptor beta chain was documented in a study of radiation and T cells in renal cell carcinoma. Study findings and constraints: In blood, top tumor clones expanded by 2 weeks, shrinking by 4.

Time point noted: blood 4 weeks post-SBRT, at nephrectomy. Described treatment: 15 Gy SBRT to primary tumor, nephrectomy 4 weeks later. Nephrectomy followed 15 Gy stereotactic body radiation by 4 weeks. Radiation-treated patients gave blood at baseline, week 2 and week 4. This renal cell carcinoma was of the clear cell type. Generated by immunoSEQ multiplex PCR, the TCRdb table keeps only in-frame clones and is missing some. Here the sample spans 90,000 to 100,000 clones, 65% to 90% being singletons. Note on this clone: Its antigen is still unknown.

Germline V gene sequence: CDR1 KGHSH, CDR2 LQKENI. The V and J ends lost 3 bases and 3 bases respectively, with 9 bases between them. The length of the CDR3 is 14 residues. The sequence came from a man in his 60s with renal cell carcinoma. Sequenced material: blood, taken from a patient whose treatment included radiotherapy and nephrectomy. The V and J genes are TRBV18 and TRBJ2-1, with D maybe TRBD2 (5 bases). The CDR3 sequence: CASSPPEDYNEQFF. The CDR3, as DNA: TGTGCCAGCTCACCCCCGGAGGACTACAATGAGCAGTTCTTC.